The sequence of this T cell receptor beta chain was determined in a study of cytomegalovirus exposure and HLA in healthy donors. Trimming took 4 bases from V and 5 from J, leaving 14 bases between them. The CDR3 covers 14 residues. CDR1 is MGHRA and CDR2 is YSYEKL in the germline V gene. Both 60 Vbeta primers and 13 Jbeta primers went into the PCR. Sequencing used immunoSEQ multiplex PCR; TCRdb keeps in-frame clones, though not all of them. The sample yields over 150,000 clones, 77% seen once. The TCR comes from a male donor in good health and CMV-seropositive. The J gene is TRBJ1-1, the V gene TRBV4-1, with D tentatively TRBD1 (6 bases). Sample: PBMCs. CDR3 bases: TGCGCCAGCAGCCGTCTACAGGGTGGAACTGAAGCTTTCTTT. This codes for CASSRLQGGTEAFF.